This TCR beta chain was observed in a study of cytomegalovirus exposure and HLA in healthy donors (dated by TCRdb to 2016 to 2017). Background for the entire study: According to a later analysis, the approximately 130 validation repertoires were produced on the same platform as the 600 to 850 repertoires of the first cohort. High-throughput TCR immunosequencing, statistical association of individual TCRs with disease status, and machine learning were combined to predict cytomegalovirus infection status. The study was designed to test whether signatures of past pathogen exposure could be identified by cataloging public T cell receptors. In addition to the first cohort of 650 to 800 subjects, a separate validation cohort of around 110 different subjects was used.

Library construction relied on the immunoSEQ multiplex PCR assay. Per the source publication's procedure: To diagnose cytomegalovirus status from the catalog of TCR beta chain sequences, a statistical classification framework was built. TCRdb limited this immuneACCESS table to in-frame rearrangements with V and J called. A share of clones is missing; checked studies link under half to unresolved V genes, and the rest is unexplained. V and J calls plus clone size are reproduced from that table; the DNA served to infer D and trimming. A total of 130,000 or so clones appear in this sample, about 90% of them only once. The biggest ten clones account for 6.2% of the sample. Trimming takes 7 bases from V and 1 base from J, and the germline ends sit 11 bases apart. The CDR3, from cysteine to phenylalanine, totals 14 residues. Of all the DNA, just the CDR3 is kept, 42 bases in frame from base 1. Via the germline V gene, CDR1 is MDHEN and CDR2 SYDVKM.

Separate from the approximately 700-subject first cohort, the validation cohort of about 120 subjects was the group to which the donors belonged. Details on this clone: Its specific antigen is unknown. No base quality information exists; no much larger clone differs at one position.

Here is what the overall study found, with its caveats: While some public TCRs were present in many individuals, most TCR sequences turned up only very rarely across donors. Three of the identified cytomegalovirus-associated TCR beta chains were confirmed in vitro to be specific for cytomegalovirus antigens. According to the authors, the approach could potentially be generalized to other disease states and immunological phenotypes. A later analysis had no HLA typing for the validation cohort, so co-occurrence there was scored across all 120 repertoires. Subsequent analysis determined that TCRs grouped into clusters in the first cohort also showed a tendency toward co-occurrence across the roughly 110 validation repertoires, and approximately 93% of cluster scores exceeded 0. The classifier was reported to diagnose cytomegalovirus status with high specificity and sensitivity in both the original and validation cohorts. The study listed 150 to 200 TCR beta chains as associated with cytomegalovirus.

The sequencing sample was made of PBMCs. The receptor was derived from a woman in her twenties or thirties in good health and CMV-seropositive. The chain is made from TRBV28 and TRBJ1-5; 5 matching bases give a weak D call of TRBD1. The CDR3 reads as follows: CASKRGGSNQPQHF. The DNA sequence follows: TGTGCCAGCAAGCGGGGGGGAAGCAATCAGCCCCAGCATTTT.